The 27 T cell receptor beta chains below come from one sample, sequenced in a study of cytomegalovirus exposure and HLA in healthy donors. Use of 60 Vbeta and 13 Jbeta primers characterized the PCR. Produced via immunoSEQ multiplex PCR; TCRdb's table is partial and in-frame only. The table shows some 160,000 clones, with under 85% occurring only once. Sequencing was performed on PBMCs. The receptors derive from a woman aged 30 to 39 in good health and CMV-seronegative.

The chain carries TRBV6-1 and TRBJ1-1, with 8 bases lining up with TRBD1. The CDR3 runs 17 residues. CDR1 MNHNS and CDR2 SASEGT come from the germline V gene. V was clipped by 1 base and J by 4 bases; unmatched bases: 11. The DNA for the CDR3 is TGTGCCAGCAGTGAAGGGACAGGGAGAAGTCTGGGCACTGAAGCTTTCTTT. This encodes CASSEGTGRSLGTEAFF.

This clone was found a few times. This chain joins TRBV30 and TRBJ2-1; TRBD2 matches 8 bases. CDR3 length: 16 amino acids. Looked up from germline, CDR1 is GTSNPN and CDR2 is SVGIG (reference sequence). The ends lost 2 bases at V and 0 bases at J; junction bases unmatched: 6. CDR3 nucleotide sequence: TGTGCCTGGAGTCCATTAGCGGGGAGCTCCTACAATGAGCAGTTCTTC. This sequence encodes CAWSPLAGSSYNEQFF.

V and J are TRBV4-2 and TRBJ2-7; 7 nucleotides match TRBD2. The V gene end was trimmed by 6 bases and the J gene end by 2 bases; junction bases not matched to a gene: 7. There are 14 residues in the CDR3. Germline CDR1 reads LGHNA; CDR2 reads YNFKEQ. The CDR3 DNA follows: TGTGCCAGCAGGCGGGTCGGGACTACCTACGAGCAGTACTTC. Protein: CASRRVGTTYEQYF.

With regard to this clone: The same CDR3 also results from other DNA sequences found in this sample. This sequence joins TRBV7-3 and TRBJ1-1; tentative D call: TRBD1 (6 bases). Trimming shortened V by 0 bases and J by 3 bases, and 8 bases separated the two germline ends. Looked up from germline, CDR1 is SGHTA and CDR2 is FQGTGA. The CDR3 spans 14 residues. Written as DNA, the CDR3 is TGTGCCAGCAGCTTAACAGGGGGTGACACTGAAGCTTTCTTT. Translating gives CASSLTGGDTEAFF.

This clone was seen a handful of times. The chain links TRBV28 to TRBJ2-7; D might be TRBD2 (6 bases). The CDR3 runs 15 residues. Looked up from germline, CDR1 is MDHEN and CDR2 is SYDVKM. V was cut by 2 bases and J by 1 base, with 12 bases left in between. CDR3 sequence: CASSLARLESYEQYF. CDR3 in DNA: TGTGCCAGCAGTTTAGCCCGACTAGAATCCTACGAGCAGTACTTC. The full variable domain, completed using reference TRBV28 and TRBJ2-7, is DVKVTQSSRYLVKRTGEKVFLECVQDMDHENMFWYRQDPGLGLRLIYFSYDVKMKEKGDIPEGYSVSREKKERFSLILESASTNQTSMYLCASSLARLESYEQYFGPGTRLTVT.

The CDR3 is CASSPRGLYEQYF. The DNA of the CDR3 is TGTGCCAGCAGCCCTAGGGGGCTGTACGAGCAGTACTTC. V is TRBV13 and J is TRBJ2-7; TRBD1 matches at 7 bases. J lost 4 bases, V lost 5 bases, and 5 bases had no gene match. The CDR3 is 13 residues long. Germline CDR1 and CDR2: PRHDT and FYEKMQ (reference sequence).

Turning to this clone: The same CDR3 also results from other DNA sequences found in this sample. The chain recombines TRBV5-5 with TRBJ2-7, with 9 bases fitting TRBD1. The length of the CDR3 is 14 residues. With 1 base clipped from V and 2 bases from J, the junction kept 1 base outside the gene matches. CDR1 is SGHKS and CDR2 is YYEKEE in the germline V gene (reference sequence). This CDR3 is CASSLRDRAYEQYF. The CDR3 coding sequence is TGTGCCAGCAGCTTGAGGGACAGGGCCTACGAGCAGTACTTC. Using reference TRBV5-5 and TRBJ2-7 for the parts outside the CDR3, the full variable domain is DAGVTQSPTHLIKTRGQQVTLRCSPISGHKSVSWYQQVLGQGPQFIFQYYEKEERGRGNFPDRFSARQFPNYSSELNVNALLLGDSALYLCASSLRDRAYEQYFGPGTRLTVT.

The rearrangement uses TRBV7-9 and TRBJ2-1, with 9 bases aligning to TRBD1. J lost 0 bases, V lost 5 bases, and 11 bases had no gene match. Germline-derived CDR1 and CDR2 are SEHNR and FQNEAQ (reference sequence). The CDR3 is 18 amino acids. This CDR3 reads CASSPRPGTGLSYNEQFF. The CDR3 DNA follows: TGTGCCAGCAGCCCTCGTCCCGGGACAGGGCTCTCCTACAATGAGCAGTTCTTC.

This clone occurred a few times. The rearrangement links TRBV19 to TRBJ1-2; 9 nucleotides agree with TRBD1. V was pared by 4 bases and J by 1 base, with 19 bases of the junction left unmatched. The germline CDR1 and CDR2 sequences are LNHDA and SQIVND (reference sequence). This CDR3 contains 20 residues. Here the CDR3 reads CASSSFGVVTGGDYNYGYTF. In nucleotides, the CDR3 is TGTGCCAGTAGTAGTTTCGGTGTGGTAACAGGGGGCGATTATAACTATGGCTACACCTTC.

This chain links TRBV7-6 with TRBJ2-7; TRBD2 is a possible D gene (6 bases). This CDR3 region has 15 residues. Between the trimmed V and J ends, which lost 5 bases and 5 bases, there was a span of 19 bases. Germline V gene data show CDR1 as SGHVS and CDR2 as FNYEAQ. The CDR3 nucleotides read TGTGCCAGCAGCCCCGTTGCTAGCGTCGCTAACGAGCAGTACTTC. Protein sequence: CASSPVASVANEQYF.

The rearrangement uses TRBV4-1 and TRBJ1-4, with D maybe TRBD1 (6 bases). The CDR3 runs to 16 residues. The V and J ends lost 3 bases and 2 bases respectively, with 13 bases between them. CDR1 is MGHRA and CDR2 is YSYEKL in the germline V gene. The CDR3 protein is CASSQAQGNTNEKLFF. The CDR3 DNA follows: TGCGCCAGCAGCCAGGCGCAGGGGAACACTAATGAAAAACTGTTTTTT.

The genes are TRBV12-5 and TRBJ2-3, with 7 nucleotides matching TRBD2. J was trimmed by 4 bases and V by 7 bases; bases with no gene match: 5. This CDR3 has 13 residues. In germline, CDR1 is LGHNT, CDR2 FRNRAP. CDR3 protein: CASARGSPDTQYF. In DNA form, the CDR3 reads TGTGCTAGTGCCCGCGGGAGTCCAGATACGCAGTATTTT.

This chain uses TRBV11-3 with TRBJ2-2, with a weak D call TRBD1 (5 bases). This CDR3 is 15 amino acids long. Per germline, CDR1 SGHNT and CDR2 YENEEA. Trimming stripped 1 base from V and 2 bases from J, with 8 bases between. The CDR3 here is CASSLGGGNTGELFF. The DNA of the CDR3 is TGTGCCAGCAGCTTAGGGGGCGGTAACACCGGGGAGCTGTTTTTT.

The chain couples TRBV25-1 to TRBJ2-7, with 7 bases matching TRBD2. Germline V gene data show CDR1 as MGHDK and CDR2 as SYGVNS. The CDR3 runs 14 residues. Trimming cost V 5 bases and J 0 bases; bases outside gene matches: 4. CDR3 loop: CASSSAGLSYEQYF. The DNA of the CDR3 is TGTGCCAGCAGTTCAGCGGGACTCTCCTACGAGCAGTACTTC.

The table lists this clone with a few counts. This chain joins TRBV11-2 and TRBJ1-1; maybe TRBD1 (6 bases). CDR1 and CDR2 (germline): SGHAT, FQNNGV. Trimming stripped 2 bases from V and 3 bases from J, with 10 bases between. This CDR3 contains 14 residues. As DNA, the CDR3 is TGTGCCAGCAGCTTAAGGGGGACATACACTGAAGCTTTCTTT. As protein: CASSLRGTYTEAFF.

This chain joins TRBV30 and TRBJ1-6; D not certain. This CDR3 comprises 15 residues. CDR1 and CDR2 from the germline V gene are GTSNPN and SVGIG (reference sequence). V lost 1 base and J 9 bases, leaving 16 bases between the germline ends. The CDR3 nucleotides read TGTGCCTGGAGTGATACTTCCGGGAAAGGTTCACCCCTCCACTTT. It specifies CAWSDTSGKGSPLHF.

The J gene is TRBJ1-2, the V gene TRBV6-5; perhaps TRBD1 as D (5 bases). The CDR3 extends over 16 amino acids. Trimming took off 0 bases at V and 6 bases at J, with 17 bases between the two ends. Germline V CDR1 and CDR2: MNHEY, SVGAGI. The CDR3, as DNA: TGTGCCAGCAGTTACTCCCGAATGGGCAGGGCGGATGGCTACACCTTC. Its translation is CASSYSRMGRADGYTF.

This chain links TRBV2 with TRBJ1-2; 7 bases agree with TRBD1. V shed 7 bases, J shed 0 bases, and the junction held 5 bases outside the gene matches. The CDR3 spans 14 residues. Germline-derived CDR1 and CDR2 are SNHLY and FYNNEI. The DNA of the CDR3 is TGTGCCAGCATAAGGGACAGCGCTAACTATGGCTACACCTTC. Amino acid sequence: CASIRDSANYGYTF.

This rearrangement joins TRBV28 to TRBJ1-6; 8 nucleotides line up with TRBD1. After removal of 5 bases from V and 6 bases from J, the junction contained 3 bases not matched to a gene. Germline V CDR1 and CDR2: MDHEN, SYDVKM. This CDR3 is 14 amino acids long. This chain's CDR3 is CASSGGTGNSPLHF. The CDR3 DNA is TGTGCCAGCAGTGGGGGGACAGGTAATTCACCCCTCCACTTT.

The rearrangement uses TRBV6-5 and TRBJ1-3; TRBD1 is a possible D gene (5 bases). The CDR3 runs to 14 residues. V gave up 2 bases and J gave up 4 bases, with 9 bases separating them. Germline V lookup: CDR1 MNHEY, CDR2 SVGAGI. This CDR3 reads CASSYGGAGNTIYF. For the CDR3, the DNA is TGTGCCAGCAGTTACGGAGGGGCAGGAAACACCATATATTTT.

This clone was detected only once. The rearrangement joins TRBV28 to TRBJ1-1; 7 nucleotides agree with TRBD1. CDR1 and CDR2 (germline): MDHEN, SYDVKM. The CDR3 length is 14 residues. Germline trimming cut 7 bases from V and 4 bases from J; bases unmatched to any gene: 9. The CDR3, as DNA: TGTGCCAGCACACTGCCCAGGGGGTCCACTGAAGCTTTCTTT. This codes for CASTLPRGSTEAFF. The full variable domain, in which reference TRBV28 and TRBJ1-1 provide the parts outside the CDR3, is DVKVTQSSRYLVKRTGEKVFLECVQDMDHENMFWYRQDPGLGLRLIYFSYDVKMKEKGDIPEGYSVSREKKERFSLILESASTNQTSMYLCASTLPRGSTEAFFGQGTRLTVV.

This clone has more than one count but fewer than ten. V gene TRBV7-2 combines with J gene TRBJ2-7; D gene ambiguous. The CDR3 has 12 amino acids. Trimming removed 1 base at V and 4 bases at J, with 5 bases between. Germline V gives CDR1 SGHTA, CDR2 FQGNSA. The CDR3 DNA reads as TGTGCCAGCAGCTTAGTTCGGTACGAGCAGTACTTC. As protein: CASSLVRYEQYF.

J is TRBJ1-6 and V is TRBV27; 8 bases map to TRBD1. Germline trimming cut 6 bases from V and 10 bases from J; bases unmatched to any gene: 11. The CDR3 loop spans 15 amino acids. Germline V gives CDR1 MNHEY, CDR2 SMNVEV (reference sequence). As DNA, the CDR3 is TGTGCCAGCAGCGTACGGACAGGGACCCAATCACCCCTCCACTTT. Its translation is CASSVRTGTQSPLHF.

V and J are TRBV9 and TRBJ2-1; TRBD2 matches at 10 bases. Trimming cost V 3 bases and J 7 bases; bases outside gene matches: 4. The CDR3 runs to 14 residues. Germline V gene sequence: CDR1 SGDLS, CDR2 YYNGEE. In nucleotides, the CDR3 is TGTGCCAGCAGCGGTACTAGCGGGGTTAATGAGCAGTTCTTC. It codes for CASSGTSGVNEQFF.

The table lists this clone with a few counts. The chain employs TRBV7-9 and TRBJ1-4; the D gene is possibly TRBD1 (5 bases). Germline CDR1 reads SEHNR; CDR2 reads FQNEAQ (reference sequence). This CDR3 is built from 10 residues. The CDR3 protein is CSTGGEKLFF. The CDR3 bases are TGTTCCACGGGGGGGGAAAAACTGTTTTTT.

The chain carries TRBV7-3 and TRBJ1-6, with D perhaps TRBD1 (5 bases). V gave up 2 bases and J gave up 7 bases, with 9 bases separating them. Germline V gene data show CDR1 as SGHTA and CDR2 as FQGTGA. The CDR3 runs to 14 residues. Written as DNA, the CDR3 is TGTGCCAGCAGCTTAGGAGGGGAGAATTCACCCCTCCACTTT. Translation: CASSLGGENSPLHF.

This chain connects TRBV27 to TRBJ2-7, with D hard to call. This CDR3 comprises 13 residues. In germline, CDR1 is MNHEY, CDR2 SMNVEV (reference sequence). Trimming took off 6 bases at V and 1 base at J, with 10 bases between the two ends. CDR3 in amino acids: CASSPTLSYEQYF. In DNA form, the CDR3 reads TGTGCCAGCAGCCCGACACTTTCCTACGAGCAGTACTTC.